The 2 T cell receptor beta chains reported below all come from one sample, sequenced in a study of a mutant IDH1 vaccine in newly diagnosed glioma. Profiling relied on immunoSEQ multiplex PCR, and the TCRdb table lists in-frame clones only, not all of them. The sample holds 70,000 to 95,000 clones, around 85% seen once. Stated time point: week 23, last vaccination. Each vaccine dose was 300 ug of mutant IDH1 20-mer peptide, with topical imiquimod. Antigen specificity for these receptors is unknown. This material consisted of PBMCs, taken from a glioma patient whose treatment included an IDH1 peptide vaccine. The receptors stem from a woman between 50 and 59 years old with glioma.

V usage is TRBV5-4 and J usage is TRBJ1-1; 9 bases match TRBD1. The V segment lost 2 bases and the J segment 12 bases; nucleotides outside the gene matches: 8. The CDR3 length is 13 residues. Germline values: CDR1 SGHNT, CDR2 YYREEE (reference sequence). The CDR3 reads CASSFPGQGRPFF. CDR3 DNA sequence: TGTGCCAGCAGCTTCCCGGGACAGGGTAGACCTTTCTTT.

V and J are TRBV11-2 and TRBJ1-1; D unresolved. V lost 5 bases and J lost 11, with 18 bases in between. The germline V gene encodes CDR1 SGHAT and CDR2 FQNNGV. The CDR3 extends over 13 amino acids. CDR3: CASSSGRENGAFF. The CDR3 DNA follows: TGTGCCAGCAGCAGCGGGAGGGAGAACGGGGCTTTCTTT.